What follows are 16 T cell receptor beta chains derived from one specimen sequenced in a study of blood T cell repertoires in COVID-19 (dated by TCRdb to 2018 to 2021). The method behind the library was the immunoSEQ multiplex PCR assay. The table was pulled from immuneACCESS by TCRdb, which kept in-frame rearrangements only. Such tables lose some clones; where checked, under half of the loss comes from unresolved V genes, and the rest has no known cause. This sample holds about 86,000 clones; 65% to 80% were observed only once. Together, the top ten hold about 11% of the sample. Specimen: peripheral blood. These receptors came from a man between 65 and 85 years old with acute or convalescent COVID-19.

This clone is a singleton in its sample. J is TRBJ2-7 and V is TRBV12-3 or TRBV12-4, with TRBD1 identical over 8 bases. Unmatched junction bases numbered 4, after V lost 3 bases and J lost 6 bases. The CDR3 runs to 13 residues. CDR3 region: CASSLGDRGEQYV. The CDR3 DNA follows: TGTGCCAGCAGTTTGGGTGACAGGGGCGAGCAGTACGTC.

The V call is TRBV19, the J call TRBJ2-7; possibly TRBD2 for D (6 bases). The CDR3 totals 13 residues. With 1 base removed from V and 7 bases from J, the gap between germline ends came to 11 bases. The germline gives CDR1 LNHDA, CDR2 SQIVND (reference sequence). The CDR3 nucleotides are TGTGCCAGTAGTATAGTCGGGGGAGGTGAGCAGTACGTC. It yields the protein CASSIVGGGEQYV.

J is TRBJ2-7 and V is TRBV5-5; 9 bases map to TRBD1. The CDR3 is 14 amino acids. J lost 3 bases, V lost 4 bases, and 5 bases had no gene match. CDR1 and CDR2 from the germline V gene are SGHKS and YYEKEE (reference sequence). The CDR3 protein is CASSTLTGGYEQYF. The DNA of the CDR3 is TGTGCCAGCAGCACCTTGACAGGGGGCTACGAGCAGTACTTC.

This clone has a single count. The chain is built from TRBV7-9 and TRBJ2-1; TRBD1 agrees at 8 bases. CDR1 and CDR2 (germline): SEHNR, FQNEAQ (reference sequence). There are 15 residues in the CDR3. V was clipped by 7 bases and J by 6 bases; unmatched bases: 11. DNA of the CDR3: TGTGCCAGCACCATTTTCCAGGGGGCGGTCAATGAGCAGTTCTTC. It codes for CASTIFQGAVNEQFF.

The table lists this clone with a few counts. This chain links TRBV11-2 with TRBJ2-1; D is unresolved. CDR1 and CDR2 (germline): SGHAT, FQNNGV. The CDR3 is 13 amino acids. V was clipped by 1 base and J by 6 bases, with 7 bases between them. CDR3 loop: CASSLGSINEQFF. For the CDR3, the DNA is TGTGCCAGCAGCTTAGGTAGCATCAATGAGCAGTTCTTC.

The CDR3 here is CSVEDWGQGYGEQFF. The CDR3 DNA reads as TGCAGCGTTGAAGATTGGGGACAGGGGTACGGGGAGCAGTTCTTC. The rearrangement joins TRBV29-1 to TRBJ2-1; 10 nucleotides line up with TRBD1. The germline V gene has CDR1 SQVTM and CDR2 ANQGSEA. V was clipped by 0 bases and J by 10 bases; unmatched bases: 9. CDR3 length: 15 residues.

This clone was seen a few times. V usage is TRBV4-1 and J usage is TRBJ2-7; 9 bases map to TRBD1. CDR1 is MGHRA and CDR2 is YSYEKL in the germline V gene. This CDR3 is built from 14 residues. V gave up 6 bases and J gave up 2 bases; unmatched junction bases: 5. CDR3: CASSWGQGTYEQYV. The CDR3 DNA reads TGCGCCAGCAGTTGGGGACAGGGAACCTACGAGCAGTACGTC.

Concerning this clone itself: Other DNA sequences in this sample translate to the same CDR3. The V gene is TRBV3-1 (or the pseudogene TRBV3-2), the J gene TRBJ1-6, with 8 bases that match TRBD1. This CDR3 is 15 amino acids long. CDR1 and CDR2 (germline): LGHDT, YNNKEL (reference sequence). With 6 bases clipped from V and 7 bases from J, the junction kept 8 bases outside the gene matches. The CDR3 region has the DNA TGTGCCAGCAGTCAGGGGACAGGAGGGAATTCACCCCTCCACTTT. It specifies CASSQGTGGNSPLHF.

A remark on this clone: Distinct nucleotide sequences in the sample also encode this CDR3. V and J are TRBV19 and TRBJ2-3, with TRBD2 identical over 11 bases. V shed 1 base, J shed 0 bases, and the junction held 3 bases outside the gene matches. Germline V gives CDR1 LNHDA, CDR2 SQIVND (reference sequence). The CDR3 runs 17 residues. The CDR3 DNA reads TGTGCCAGTAGTATAGGACTAGCGGGGACTAGCACAGATACGCAGTATTTT. Translation: CASSIGLAGTSTDTQYF. The entire variable domain, with the rest obtained from reference TRBV19 and TRBJ2-3, is as follows: DGGITQSPKYLFRKEGQNVTLSCEQNLNHDAMYWYRQDPGQGLRLIYYSQIVNDFQKGDIAEGYSVSREKKESFPLTVTSAQKNPTAFYLCASSIGLAGTSTDTQYFGPGTRLTVL.

The chain combines TRBV5-6 with TRBJ2-2; the match to TRBD1 covers 9 bases. Germline V CDR1 and CDR2: SGHDT, YYEEEE. The CDR3 has 13 residues. The CDR3 protein is CGTGALNTGELFF. The CDR3 bases are TGTGGGACAGGGGCCTTGAACACCGGGGAGCTGTTTTTT.

The V and J genes are TRBV19 and TRBJ2-5; D ambiguous. The V end lost 4 bases, the J end lost 9 bases, and 15 bases lay between the germline ends. The CDR3 consists of 13 residues. Germline V CDR1 and CDR2: LNHDA, SQIVND (reference sequence). The DNA of the CDR3 is TGTGCCAGTAGTAGCAGGTCTATATCGTCCCAGTACTTC. It encodes CASSSRSISSQYF.

The V gene is TRBV29-1, the J gene TRBJ2-1, with TRBD2 matching 9 bases. The V gene end was trimmed by 4 bases and the J gene end by 6 bases; junction bases not matched to a gene: 7. Germline assignment: CDR1 SQVTM and CDR2 ANQGSEA. The CDR3 is 14 residues long. The CDR3 DNA reads TGCAGCGTTGCGGCGGCGGGGGGGGTCAATGAGCAGTTCTTC. This sequence encodes CSVAAAGGVNEQFF.

For this clone: At one of its ends the junction is not consistent with the germline gene, which may arise from a read error. This sequence joins TRBV24-1 and TRBJ2-3; D possibly corresponds to TRBD1 (5 bases). Germline V gene lookup returns CDR1 KGHDR and CDR2 SFDVKD. The CDR3 is 14 amino acids. DNA for the CDR3: TGTGCCACCAGTGATTTTAGTACAGGCCAATCGAAGCATTTT. Amino acids: CATSDFSTGQSKHF.

V is TRBV5-4 and J is TRBJ2-3; 10 bases match TRBD1. The CDR3 is 16 amino acids. Germline CDR1 reads SGHNT; CDR2 reads YYREEE (reference sequence). The trim removed 4 bases at V and 2 bases at J, leaving 7 bases unmatched. Here the CDR3 DNA reads TGTGCCAGCAGCCCCGACAGGGGGCGACCCACAGATACGCAGTATTTT. Amino acid sequence: CASSPDRGRPTDTQYF. The full variable domain, rest sourced from reference TRBV5-4 and TRBJ2-3, is ETGVTQSPTHLIKTRGQQVTLRCSSQSGHNTVSWYQQALGQGPQFIFQYYREEENGRGNFPPRFSGLQFPNYSSELNVNALELDDSALYLCASSPDRGRPTDTQYFGPGTRLTVL.

This clone has ten or more counts. The chain recombines TRBV11-2 with TRBJ2-3; 7 bases match TRBD2. Germline assignment: CDR1 SGHAT and CDR2 FQNNGV. The ends lost 4 bases at V and 1 base at J; junction bases unmatched: 5. The CDR3 length is 15 residues. CDR3 sequence (DNA): TGTGCCAGCAGCTCAAAGGCGGGGGGCACAGATACGCAGTATTTT. Protein sequence: CASSSKAGGTDTQYF.

V usage is TRBV7-2 and J usage is TRBJ2-3, with a possible D match to TRBD2 (5 bases). Trimming took off 5 bases at V and 2 bases at J, with 11 bases between the two ends. This CDR3 has 14 residues. Germline assignment: CDR1 SGHTA and CDR2 FQGNSA. The CDR3 region is CASSKRTYTDTQYF. The CDR3 nucleotides read TGTGCCAGCAGCAAAAGGACTTACACAGATACGCAGTATTTT.